This T cell receptor (beta chain) was recovered during a study of spatial heterogeneity in lung cancer. This clonotype was detected ten times or more. TCRdb fed the 5' RACE reads into MiXCR, producing one record per CDR3 protein. The sample consists of fewer than 5,500 distinct CDR3 sequences, 3.5% to 5% of them appearing once. The time point denotes: sample taken at primary tumor resection. Donors were around 70 untreated early-stage non-small cell lung cancer patients. Trimming left V 8 bases short and J 3 bases short, with 19 bases between. CDR1 is GTSNPN and CDR2 is SVGIG in the germline V gene (reference sequence). CDR3 size: 14 residues.

The specimen was normal lung tissue next to the tumor, collected at surgery. The genes are TRBV30 and TRBJ1-1, with TRBD1 as a possible D gene (6 bases). This receptor was taken from a male donor with early-stage non-small cell lung cancer. CDR3 in amino acids: CANFKQGRDTEAFF. CDR3 bases: TGTGCCAACTTCAAACAGGGAAGGGACACTGAAGCTTTCTTT.